One and the same sample provided the 31 T cell receptor beta chains below, sequenced in a study of neurological immune-mediated disorders. TCRdb reprocessed the 5' RACE reads via MiXCR and lists one record per CDR3 protein. The sample consists of approximately 89,000 distinct CDR3 sequences, around 14% of them appearing once. Time point described: longitudinal time-point 2. The material sequenced was PBMCs. These receptors were collected from a female donor with HTLV-1-associated myelopathy (HAM/TSP).

V and J are TRBV9 and TRBJ2-3; 7 bases fit TRBD2. The CDR3 sequence is 15 residues long. Germline V lookup: CDR1 SGDLS, CDR2 YYNGEE. The ends lost 1 base at V and 6 bases at J; junction bases unmatched: 8. The CDR3 spells CASSVTAGSKDTQYF. CDR3 coding DNA: TGTGCCAGCAGCGTAACAGCGGGGAGTAAGGATACGCAGTATTTT.

At least ten counts were recorded for this clonotype. This chain uses TRBV7-2 with TRBJ2-3; perhaps TRBD2 as D (5 bases). CDR1 SGHTA and CDR2 FQGNSA come from the germline V gene. The CDR3 extends over 12 amino acids. V was shortened by 8 bases and J by 4 bases, with 10 bases between the two germline ends. The CDR3 loop is CASLSGADTQYF. The DNA for the CDR3 is TGTGCCAGCCTATCCGGGGCAGATACGCAGTATTTT.

At least ten counts were recorded for this clonotype. The chain uses TRBV6-2 or TRBV6-3 and TRBJ2-3, with no clear D. The CDR3 extends over 14 amino acids. In germline, CDR1 is MNHEY, CDR2 SVGEGT. V was clipped by 2 bases and J by 0 bases, with 6 bases between them. As DNA, the CDR3 is TGTGCCAGCAGTTACCGACGAAGCACAGATACGCAGTATTTT. This sequence encodes CASSYRRSTDTQYF.

Comments on this clonotype: The junction departs from the called germline gene at one end, perhaps through a read error. V usage is TRBV5-1 and J usage is TRBJ2-6; 7 bases are a match to TRBD2. The CDR3 spans 19 residues. CDR1 is SGHRS and CDR2 is YFSETQ in the germline V gene. CDR3 residues: CASNSSFRAGSSGANVPTF. The CDR3 bases are TGCGCCAGCAACTCCTCGTTTCGAGCGGGGTCTTCTGGGGCCAACGTCCCGACTTTC.

This clonotype was counted many times. The chain carries TRBV7-2 and TRBJ2-3; no firm D call. Between the trimmed V and J ends, which lost 1 base and 4 bases, there was a span of 9 bases. Germline V CDR1 and CDR2: SGHTA, FQGNSA. The CDR3 sequence is 14 residues long. The CDR3, as DNA: TGTGCCAGCAGCTTAGTTCCGAGCCCAGATACGCAGTATTTT. Protein sequence: CASSLVPSPDTQYF. The full variable domain, its missing parts supplied by reference TRBV7-2 and TRBJ2-3, is GAGVSQSPSNKVTEKGKDVELRCDPISGHTALYWYRQSLGQGLEFLIYFQGNSAPDKSGLPSDRFSAERTGGSVSTLTIQRTQQEDSAVYLCASSLVPSPDTQYFGPGTRLTVL.

This clonotype was detected ten times or more. The chain uses TRBV2 and TRBJ2-3; D may be TRBD2 (6 bases). The CDR3 loop spans 12 amino acids. Germline V lookup: CDR1 SNHLY, CDR2 FYNNEI. Between the trimmed V and J ends, which lost 6 bases and 9 bases, there was a span of 13 bases. The CDR3 spells CASRNLAKTQYF. The CDR3 bases are TGTGCCAGCAGAAACCTAGCGAAGACGCAGTATTTT.

This clonotype showed up many times. This chain connects TRBV7-2 to TRBJ1-5, with D perhaps matching TRBD1 (6 bases). The CDR3 spans 13 residues. With 5 bases removed from V and 5 bases from J, the gap between germline ends came to 10 bases. From germline, CDR1 is SGHTA and CDR2 FQGNSA. CDR3 DNA: TGTGCCAGCAGCCAACAGGGATATCAGCCCCAGCATTTT. Its protein is CASSQQGYQPQHF. Supplemented by reference TRBV7-2 and TRBJ1-5, the full variable domain reads GAGVSQSPSNKVTEKGKDVELRCDPISGHTALYWYRQSLGQGLEFLIYFQGNSAPDKSGLPSDRFSAERTGGSVSTLTIQRTQQEDSAVYLCASSQQGYQPQHFGDGTRLSIL.

The table lists this clonotype with many counts. V usage is TRBV7-9 and J usage is TRBJ2-7, with D possibly called TRBD1 or TRBD2 (7 bases each). The germline CDR1 and CDR2 sequences are SEHNR and FQNEAQ (reference sequence). Trimming took off 6 bases at V and 4 bases at J, with 19 bases between the two ends. This CDR3 is built from 15 residues. The CDR3 DNA sequence: TGTGCCAGCAGTCCCTGGGAGGGGGCCCAATACGAGCAGTACTTC. It is translated as CASSPWEGAQYEQYF. Full variable domain (remainder filled in from reference TRBV7-9 and TRBJ2-7): DTGVSQNPRHKITKRGQNVTFRCDPISEHNRLYWYRQTLGQGPEFLTYFQNEAQLEKSRLLSDRFSAERPKGSFSTLEIQRTEQGDSAMYLCASSPWEGAQYEQYFGPGTRLTVT.

The table lists this clonotype with many counts. The V gene is TRBV20-1, the J gene TRBJ2-1; D might be TRBD1 (5 bases). Deletions cut 1 base from V and 6 bases from J, with 10 bases between. The CDR3 totals 13 residues. Germline assignment: CDR1 DFQATT and CDR2 SNEGSKA (reference sequence). In DNA, the CDR3 is TGCAGTGCTAGAGGTGGGGCCGTCAATGAGCAGTTCTTC. Its translation: CSARGGAVNEQFF.

This clonotype has a count of ten or more. The rearrangement links TRBV20-1 to TRBJ2-3; 7 positions match TRBD1. Germline CDR1 DFQATT, CDR2 SNEGSKA (reference sequence). This CDR3 contains 14 residues. J was trimmed by 10 bases and V by 5 bases; bases with no gene match: 15. The CDR3 nucleotides are TGCAGTGCTCTCCGACAGGGCGGTAACTGGGCGCAGTATTTT. It specifies CSALRQGGNWAQYF.

This clonotype was observed at least ten times. The V call is TRBV28, the J call TRBJ2-1; D is undetermined. The V end lost 1 base, the J end lost 8 bases, and 3 bases lay between the germline ends. Germline lookup yields CDR1 MDHEN and CDR2 SYDVKM. The CDR3 loop spans 11 amino acids. The CDR3 loop is CASSLSDEQFF. DNA for the CDR3: TGTGCCAGCAGTTTATCGGATGAGCAGTTCTTC. Drawing the rest from reference TRBV28 and TRBJ2-1, the complete variable domain is DVKVTQSSRYLVKRTGEKVFLECVQDMDHENMFWYRQDPGLGLRLIYFSYDVKMKEKGDIPEGYSVSREKKERFSLILESASTNQTSMYLCASSLSDEQFFGPGTRLTVL.

The sample holds many counts of this clonotype. The chain employs TRBV6-6 and TRBJ1-6; a possible D gene is TRBD1 (6 bases). V was shortened by 2 bases and J by 7 bases, with 12 bases between the two germline ends. The germline CDR1 and CDR2 sequences are MNHNY and SVGAGI (reference sequence). The CDR3 extends over 15 amino acids. CDR3 coding DNA: TGTGCCAGCAGTTACGGGGGGGCAGAGAATTCACCCCTCCACTTT. This sequence encodes CASSYGGAENSPLHF.

This clonotype was counted ten times or more. CDR3 nucleotide sequence: TGTGCTAGTAAAATCGGCCCTAACACTGAAGCTTTCTTT. It translates to CASKIGPNTEAFF. This chain links TRBV12-5 with TRBJ1-1; D is uncertain. The V end lost 8 bases, the J end lost 2 bases, and 12 bases lay between the germline ends. Germline V gene data show CDR1 as LGHNT and CDR2 as FRNRAP. The CDR3 runs 13 residues.

There are many counts of this clonotype. The rearrangement uses TRBV5-6 and TRBJ2-2; D perhaps matches TRBD2 (5 bases). Deletions cut 3 bases from V and 1 base from J, with 10 bases between. The CDR3 consists of 15 residues. Germline lookup yields CDR1 SGHDT and CDR2 YYEEEE. CDR3 nucleotide sequence: TGTGCCAGCAGCTCCCTAGCAGGGAACACCGGGGAGCTGTTTTTT. Translated, it gives CASSSLAGNTGELFF.

This clonotype was recorded at least ten times. The chain has TRBV5-1 and TRBJ2-7; TRBD2 might be the D (6 bases). V shed 0 bases and J shed 3 bases, with 13 bases lying between them. Germline CDR1 SGHRS, CDR2 YFSETQ. The CDR3 is 15 amino acids. The DNA of the CDR3 is TGCGCCAGCAGCTTGGCCATCGGGGGAGACTACGAGCAGTACTTC. Translated, it gives CASSLAIGGDYEQYF.

This clonotype was detected many times. The chain couples TRBV3-1 to TRBJ2-7; D tentatively fits TRBD1 or TRBD2 (5 bases each). CDR3 length: 16 amino acids. Germline V gene sequence: CDR1 LGHDT, CDR2 YNNKEL (reference sequence). The V gene lost 3 bases and the J gene lost 2 bases, with 17 bases spanning the gap. The CDR3 loop reads CASSHLSATGPYEQYF. In DNA, the CDR3 is TGTGCCAGCAGCCATCTCTCGGCCACGGGGCCCTACGAGCAGTACTTC.

Many counts were recorded for this clonotype. The chain uses TRBV24-1 and TRBJ2-4; D unresolved. V was pared by 4 bases and J by 9 bases, with 12 bases between. The length of the CDR3 is 13 residues. The germline V gene has CDR1 KGHDR and CDR2 SFDVKD. This CDR3 reads CATSDTGRGIQYF. The CDR3, as DNA: TGTGCCACCAGTGACACGGGTCGTGGCATTCAGTACTTC.

This clonotype came up many times. The rearrangement uses TRBV4-1 and TRBJ1-1; TRBD1 agrees at 10 bases. V lost 1 base to trimming and J lost 4 bases; unmatched junction nucleotides: 12. This CDR3 is built from 18 residues. Germline V CDR1 and CDR2: MGHRA, YSYEKL. CDR3 sequence reads: CASSQAVGQGIWATEAFF. CDR3 nucleotides: TGCGCCAGCAGCCAAGCGGTGGGACAGGGGATTTGGGCCACTGAAGCTTTCTTT.

This clonotype was seen ten or more times. The chain is built from TRBV5-1 and TRBJ2-1, with D possibly TRBD2 on 6 matching bases. Trimming removed 3 bases from V and 10 bases from J, with 17 bases in between. Looked up from germline, CDR1 is SGHRS and CDR2 is YFSETQ. The length of the CDR3 is 14 residues. CDR3 in DNA: TGCGCCAGCAGCTCGGGGGTCGTCTCGGGAGAGCAGTTCTTC. It specifies CASSSGVVSGEQFF.

In its sample, this clonotype was seen many times. The genes are TRBV5-1 and TRBJ2-7, with TRBD1 matching 7 bases. V was clipped by 4 bases and J by 3 bases; unmatched bases: 7. This CDR3 region has 14 residues. Germline V gene data show CDR1 as SGHRS and CDR2 as YFSETQ. Here the CDR3 reads CASSGWTGFYEQYF. The CDR3, as DNA: TGCGCCAGCAGCGGATGGACAGGCTTCTACGAGCAGTACTTC. Combining the CDR3 with reference TRBV5-1 and TRBJ2-7 gives the whole variable domain KAGVTQTPRYLIKTRGQQVTLSCSPISGHRSVSWYQQTPGQGLQFLFEYFSETQRNKGNFPGRFSGRQFSNSRSEMNVSTLELGDSALYLCASSGWTGFYEQYFGPGTRLTVT.

Many counts were recorded for this clonotype. The rearrangement joins TRBV27 to TRBJ1-3; D unclear. Trimming left V 2 bases short and J 0 bases short, with 11 bases between. Germline V gene data show CDR1 as MNHEY and CDR2 as SMNVEV (reference sequence). CDR3 length: 16 residues. The CDR3 region is CASSLRSPYSGNTIYF. The CDR3 coding sequence is TGTGCCAGCAGTTTAAGGAGCCCCTACTCTGGAAACACCATATATTTT.

This clonotype is classed as medium-sized. The CDR3 loop is CASSSGLSLNNEQFF. CDR3 coding DNA: TGTGCCAGCAGCTCGGGACTTTCCCTAAACAATGAGCAGTTCTTC. The V and J genes are TRBV7-3 and TRBJ2-1; weak D call: TRBD2 (6 bases). The CDR3 has 15 amino acids. V was shortened by 4 bases and J by 5 bases, with 15 bases between the two germline ends. From germline, CDR1 is SGHTA and CDR2 FQGTGA.

The sample holds many counts of this clonotype. The chain is built from TRBV7-9 and TRBJ1-2, with a weak D call TRBD1 (5 bases). Trimming removed 5 bases from V and 8 bases from J, with 15 bases in between. CDR1 is SEHNR, CDR2 FQNEAQ, per germline (reference sequence). CDR3 length: 13 amino acids. CDR3 coding DNA: TGTGCCAGCAGCCATGGGACCTCGCAAGGCTACACCTTC. Translating it yields CASSHGTSQGYTF.

This clonotype has at least ten counts. The gene calls are TRBV4-1 and TRBJ2-7; D might be TRBD1 (7 bases). Germline CDR1 MGHRA, CDR2 YSYEKL. V was pared by 1 base and J by 1 base, with 11 bases between. The CDR3 loop spans 15 amino acids. CDR3 protein: CASSQGRDSSYEQYF. CDR3 nucleotides: TGCGCCAGCAGCCAAGGGCGGGACAGTTCCTACGAGCAGTACTTC.

This clonotype was counted at least ten times. This rearrangement joins TRBV7-9 to TRBJ2-6; 7 nucleotides align to TRBD1. V lost 3 bases, J lost 1 base, and 6 bases stayed unmatched. The length of the CDR3 is 17 residues. Germline V gene lookup returns CDR1 SEHNR and CDR2 FQNEAQ (reference sequence). CDR3 in DNA: TGTGCCAGCAGCTTCCTTCTGACAGGGTCTGGGGCCAACGTCCTGACTTTC. It specifies CASSFLLTGSGANVLTF.

There are many counts of this clonotype. The chain's CDR3 is CASSKGLNVNQPQHF. The CDR3 DNA follows: TGTGCCAGCAGTAAGGGACTCAATGTAAATCAGCCCCAGCATTTT. This chain uses TRBV2 with TRBJ1-5; a weak D match, TRBD1 (5 bases). Between the trimmed V and J ends, which lost 5 bases and 4 bases, there was a span of 15 bases. Germline assignment: CDR1 SNHLY and CDR2 FYNNEI. The CDR3 is 15 amino acids.

This clonotype was observed at least ten times. The chain uses TRBV4-2 and TRBJ2-1; TRBD2 matches 11 bases. This CDR3 comprises 15 residues. Germline CDR1 LGHNA, CDR2 YNFKEQ. The V gene end was trimmed by 1 base and the J gene end by 7 bases; junction bases not matched to a gene: 3. CDR3 amino acids: CASSQGASGGNEQFF. CDR3 sequence (DNA): TGTGCCAGCAGCCAAGGGGCTAGCGGGGGGAATGAGCAGTTCTTC.

This rearrangement joins TRBV24-1 to TRBJ2-4; D is perhaps TRBD2 (5 bases). V lost 3 bases and J 1 base, leaving 9 bases between the germline ends. Per germline, CDR1 KGHDR and CDR2 SFDVKD. The CDR3 consists of 15 residues. The CDR3 sequence: CATSDNRRAKNIQYF. CDR3 nucleotides: TGTGCCACCAGTGATAATCGGAGGGCCAAAAACATTCAGTACTTC.

This clonotype was found many times. The CDR3 bases are TGCGCCAGCAGGGAACAGGGGGGCACTGAAGCTTTCTTT. Amino acid sequence: CASREQGGTEAFF. The V gene is TRBV5-1, the J gene TRBJ1-1; 8 bases line up with TRBD1. The junction had 4 bases not matched to a gene; V was cut back by 5 bases and J by 4 bases. There are 13 residues in the CDR3. Germline V gene sequence: CDR1 SGHRS, CDR2 YFSETQ.

This clonotype was recorded many times. The chain links TRBV12-3 or TRBV12-4 to TRBJ2-3, with 10 bases aligning to TRBD1. Germline trimming cut 7 bases from V and 6 bases from J; bases unmatched to any gene: 10. The CDR3 loop spans 15 amino acids. CDR3 sequence reads: CASMKAGQGWDTQYF. CDR3 in DNA: TGTGCCAGCATGAAAGCGGGACAGGGGTGGGATACGCAGTATTTT.

This chain uses TRBV27 with TRBJ2-7; 8 nucleotides align to TRBD1. CDR3 length: 15 amino acids. CDR1 and CDR2 (germline): MNHEY, SMNVEV (reference sequence). V was clipped by 5 bases and J by 4 bases; unmatched bases: 10. CDR3 region: CASSTNWGQDYEQYF. The CDR3 DNA is TGTGCCAGCAGTACAAATTGGGGACAGGATTACGAGCAGTACTTC.